This TCR beta chain was captured by sequencing in a study of PD-1 blockade in classical Hodgkin lymphoma. Sample time point: newly diagnosed, previously untreated cHL patient sample. By magnetic negative selection, CD4+ T cells were purified from thawed PBMCs. Sequencing was performed with immunoSEQ multiplex PCR; in TCRdb, only in-frame clones are kept and a portion is missing. The sample has under 20,000 clones, under 85% seen once. This CDR3 spans 17 amino acids. V trimming: 0 bases; J trimming: 2 bases; junction bases outside the gene matches: 6. The germline V gene has CDR1 SGDLS and CDR2 YYNGEE.

The sequencing input was CD4+ T cells from blood. The sequence was obtained from a human donor with classical Hodgkin lymphoma. The chain combines TRBV9 with TRBJ2-1; 9 nucleotides match TRBD2. In nucleotides, the CDR3 is TGTGCCAGCAGCGTAGAGGATAGCGGGAGTACCTACAATGAGCAGTTCTTC. Translation: CASSVEDSGSTYNEQFF.